This T cell receptor (beta chain) was found in a study of cytomegalovirus exposure and HLA in healthy donors. Study findings and constraints: In a later analysis, a missense DCLRE1C variant was linked to TCR beta V- and J-gene trimming.

Germline V gives CDR1 SNHLY, CDR2 FYNNEI. Germline trimming cut 4 bases from V and 5 bases from J; bases unmatched to any gene: 2. This CDR3 contains 14 residues. Comments on this clone: Its antigen is not identified.

It was with 60 Vbeta and 13 Jbeta primers that the PCR ran. This table comes from immunoSEQ multiplex PCR, and its TCRdb copy is limited to in-frame clones, with some not included. The sample lists about 130,000 clones, 76% seen once, with 1.9% in the top ten. Donors showed nominal health when sampled, although they likely had unrecorded immune exposures. The chain employs TRBV2 and TRBJ2-2; TRBD1 matches at 9 bases. The receptor comes from a man aged 50 to 60 in good health and CMV-seronegative. Sequenced input: PBMCs. This CDR3 is CASSGGTGTGELFF. The CDR3 nucleotides read TGTGCCAGCAGTGGGGGGACAGGGACCGGGGAGCTGTTTTTT.